A single sample gave rise to the 24 T cell receptor beta chains below, sequenced in a study of T-cell reconstitution after alpha-beta-depleted transplantation in children. TCRbeta library construction was performed incorporating unique molecular identifiers. TCRdb analysed the PCR reads with MiXCR anew, one entry per CDR3 protein. The sample lists about 240,000 distinct CDR3 sequences, about 23% seen once, with roughly 2.5% in the top ten. Material: PBMCs, obtained before TCRalphabeta/CD19-depleted stem cell transplant. These receptors were collected from a girl aged 2-10 years with Fanconi anemia, due to receive a stem cell transplant.

In this sample, this clonotype turned up many times. The chain employs TRBV29-1 and TRBJ1-5; 8 nucleotides match TRBD1. Germline V gene lookup returns CDR1 SQVTM and CDR2 ANQGSEA. With 3 bases clipped from V and 6 bases from J, the junction kept 4 bases outside the gene matches. The CDR3 totals 13 residues. CDR3 protein: CSVDRGQGQPQHF. CDR3 bases: TGCAGCGTTGACAGGGGGCAGGGTCAGCCCCAGCATTTT.

This clonotype was recorded at least ten times. The gene calls are TRBV6-4 and TRBJ2-5, with 11 bases that match TRBD2. CDR1 and CDR2 (germline): MRHNA, SNTAGT. V was pared by 4 bases and J by 3 bases, with 7 bases of the junction left unmatched. The length of the CDR3 is 16 residues. CDR3 DNA sequence: TGTGCCAGCAGTGCCCTCGGGACTAGCGGAAAAGAGACCCAGTACTTC. It yields the protein CASSALGTSGKETQYF.

This clonotype has more than one count but fewer than ten. V and J are TRBV10-3 and TRBJ2-4, with TRBD1 as a possible D gene (6 bases). Germline V gene lookup returns CDR1 ENHRY and CDR2 SYGVKD. The CDR3 is 11 residues long. The V gene lost 5 bases and the J gene lost 9 bases, with 8 bases spanning the gap. In DNA, the CDR3 is TGTGCCATCAGTTCGGACAGCATTCAGTACTTC. This sequence encodes CAISSDSIQYF.

This clonotype was recorded at least ten times. The chain has TRBV7-2 and TRBJ1-2; D is unclear. With 0 bases removed from V and 4 bases from J, the gap between germline ends came to 12 bases. There are 15 residues in the CDR3. Germline V gene data show CDR1 as SGHTA and CDR2 as FQGNSA. The CDR3 DNA follows: TGTGCCAGCAGCTTAGCGTGGTCAACAATCTATGGCTACACCTTC. Translated, it gives CASSLAWSTIYGYTF.

This clonotype was counted many times. The chain carries TRBV14 and TRBJ2-5, with D hard to call. In germline, CDR1 is SGHDN, CDR2 FVKESK. Trimming removed 0 bases from V and 6 bases from J, with 5 bases in between. The CDR3 is made up of 12 amino acids. The CDR3 DNA reads TGTGCCAGCAGCCAAGACTGGCAGACCCAGTACTTC. As protein: CASSQDWQTQYF.

The rearrangement joins TRBV6-5 to TRBJ2-7; D perhaps matches TRBD1 (6 bases). V lost 1 base and J 3 bases, leaving 13 bases between the germline ends. The CDR3 has 15 amino acids. The germline gives CDR1 MNHEY, CDR2 SVGAGI. Here the CDR3 reads CASSYYPGQLYEQYF. CDR3 DNA sequence: TGTGCCAGCAGTTACTATCCGGGACAACTCTACGAGCAGTACTTC.

This clonotype has a count of ten or more. The rearrangement links TRBV29-1 to TRBJ2-5; tentatively, D is TRBD1 (5 bases). CDR3 length: 13 residues. Trimming pared 2 bases from V and 1 base from J, leaving 8 bases between. Germline CDR1 reads SQVTM; CDR2 reads ANQGSEA. CDR3 bases: TGCAGCGTTGAACCAGGGCCCCAAGAGACCCAGTACTTC. It codes for CSVEPGPQETQYF.

The gene calls are TRBV20-1 and TRBJ1-2, with D unresolved. Germline V gene sequence: CDR1 DFQATT, CDR2 SNEGSKA (reference sequence). The V end was cut by 0 bases, the J end by 4 bases, with 9 bases between. CDR3 length: 13 amino acids. As DNA, the CDR3 is TGCAGTGCTAGAGAGAGTCATCCCTATGGCTACACCTTC. Translating it yields CSARESHPYGYTF.

This clonotype occurred many times. The chain recombines TRBV20-1 with TRBJ2-7; 8 bases match TRBD2. The CDR3 sequence is 14 residues long. Germline V CDR1 and CDR2: DFQATT, SNEGSKA (reference sequence). V shed 6 bases, J shed 2 bases, and the junction held 9 bases outside the gene matches. Here the CDR3 reads CSASLAGIAYEQYF. The CDR3 DNA follows: TGCAGTGCGTCCTTAGCGGGAATCGCCTACGAGCAGTACTTC.

At least ten counts were recorded for this clonotype. The gene calls are TRBV20-1 and TRBJ2-3; no reliable D call. CDR1 and CDR2 from the germline V gene are DFQATT and SNEGSKA (reference sequence). The CDR3 sequence is 15 residues long. V shed 0 bases and J shed 0 bases, with 10 bases lying between them. DNA of the CDR3: TGCAGTGCTAGAGATCAGGCGGTTAGCACAGATACGCAGTATTTT. Protein product: CSARDQAVSTDTQYF.

This clonotype was seen many times. The V and J genes are TRBV10-3 and TRBJ2-1; TRBD2 matches at 8 bases. Trimming at V came to 5 bases and at J to 8 bases, leaving 8 bases not matched to a gene. Germline-derived CDR1 and CDR2 are ENHRY and SYGVKD. The CDR3 is 14 amino acids. The CDR3: CAISSYGGAHEQFF. CDR3 in DNA: TGTGCCATCAGTAGCTACGGGGGGGCCCATGAGCAGTTCTTC.

This clonotype was recorded at least ten times. J is TRBJ2-1 and V is TRBV11-2; D might be TRBD1 (6 bases). Germline V lookup: CDR1 SGHAT, CDR2 FQNNGV. V shed 2 bases and J shed 5 bases, with 16 bases lying between them. This CDR3 spans 16 amino acids. CDR3 region: CASSLYREPPNNEQFF. CDR3 nucleotides: TGTGCCAGCAGCTTATACAGGGAGCCACCAAACAATGAGCAGTTCTTC.

To note about this clonotype: This CDR3 is missing its conserved last phenylalanine or tryptophan, likely due to a read error. V is TRBV12-3 or TRBV12-4 and J is TRBJ1-2, with TRBD1 matching 9 bases. The CDR3 consists of 14 residues. V gave up 10 bases and J gave up 5 bases; unmatched junction bases: 11. In DNA, the CDR3 is TGTGCCACAATAAACAGGGGGCGGCGGTATGGCTACACCTAC. Translated: CATINRGRRYGYTY.

The sample holds many counts of this clonotype. This chain connects TRBV20-1 to TRBJ1-4; D gene uncertain. Germline-derived CDR1 and CDR2 are DFQATT and SNEGSKA (reference sequence). This CDR3 is 12 amino acids long. The CDR3 loop reads CSGVDINEKLFF. The CDR3 nucleotides are TGCAGCGGGGTTGATATAAATGAAAAACTGTTTTTT.

The chain joins TRBV5-1 to TRBJ2-5; TRBD1 matches 8 bases. After removal of 1 base from V and 1 base from J, the junction contained 6 bases not matched to a gene. The germline V gene encodes CDR1 SGHRS and CDR2 YFSETQ. The CDR3 has 16 residues. DNA for the CDR3: TGCGCCAGCAGCTTGCCTCGGACAGGGATCCAAGAGACCCAGTACTTC. Its protein product is CASSLPRTGIQETQYF.

The chain is built from TRBV4-1 and TRBJ2-5; 7 bases match TRBD2. Germline CDR1 and CDR2: MGHRA and YSYEKL. V shed 1 base and J 2 bases; nucleotides not matched to a gene: 10. This CDR3 is built from 17 residues. The CDR3: CASSQVARGRFQETQYF. The CDR3 region has the DNA TGCGCCAGCAGCCAAGTAGCGCGGGGGAGATTTCAAGAGACCCAGTACTTC.

The count of this clonotype is one. The rearrangement uses TRBV14 and TRBJ1-1, with D hard to call. Germline V gene data show CDR1 as SGHDN and CDR2 as FVKESK. With 10 bases removed from V and 0 bases from J, the gap between germline ends came to 12 bases. There are 13 residues in the CDR3. This CDR3 reads CATAGRMNTEAFF. The DNA for the CDR3 is TGTGCCACCGCTGGGAGGATGAACACTGAAGCTTTCTTT.

This clonotype occurred a few times. The chain combines TRBV28 with TRBJ1-1; TRBD1 matches 8 bases. Germline CDR1 and CDR2: MDHEN and SYDVKM. The CDR3 loop spans 15 amino acids. With 1 base clipped from V and 0 bases from J, the junction kept 1 base outside the gene matches. CDR3 nucleotide sequence: TGTGCCAGCAGTTTATTGGACAGGGTGAACACTGAAGCTTTCTTT. This translates into CASSLLDRVNTEAFF.

This clonotype was found a few times. The gene calls are TRBV7-2 and TRBJ2-1; D remains unclear. Germline V CDR1 and CDR2: SGHTA, FQGNSA. The V end lost 0 bases, the J end lost 3 bases, and 12 bases lay between the germline ends. The CDR3 length is 16 residues. The CDR3 DNA reads TGTGCCAGCAGCTTAGCGTTAGGTTCGCTCTACAATGAGCAGTTCTTC. This gives the protein CASSLALGSLYNEQFF.

The CDR3 DNA is TGTGCCAGCAGCTCGCGTCTTCTAGGGAACACCGGGGAGCTGTTTTTT. This codes for CASSSRLLGNTGELFF. This rearrangement joins TRBV7-6 to TRBJ2-2; D is unresolved. The CDR3 contains 16 residues. Per the germline V gene, CDR1 is SGHVS and CDR2 is FNYEAQ. Deletions cut 4 bases from V and 1 base from J, with 13 bases between.

The chain is built from TRBV6-1 and TRBJ2-5, with unresolved D. The V and J ends lost 5 bases and 3 bases respectively, with 16 bases between them. The CDR3 is 15 amino acids. The germline V gene has CDR1 MNHNS and CDR2 SASEGT. The CDR3 reads CASSPLLRRKETQYF. The CDR3 DNA is TGTGCCAGCAGTCCTTTGCTTAGACGAAAAGAGACCCAGTACTTC.

This clonotype occurred many times. The chain uses TRBV24-1 and TRBJ2-1; 12 nucleotides line up with TRBD1. Looked up from germline, CDR1 is KGHDR and CDR2 is SFDVKD. The CDR3 runs 15 residues. Trimming took 4 bases from V and 4 from J; bases not matched to a gene: 1. The CDR3 sequence: CATSEGQGAYNEQFF. Written as DNA, the CDR3 is TGTGCCACCAGTGAGGGACAGGGGGCTTACAATGAGCAGTTCTTC.

V usage is TRBV29-1 and J usage is TRBJ2-3; D unresolved. The ends were cut back, 4 bases at V and 0 bases at J, with 8 bases in the middle. The CDR3 length is 13 residues. The germline gives CDR1 SQVTM, CDR2 ANQGSEA. CDR3 DNA: TGCAGCGTTGTCACAGATAGCACAGATACGCAGTATTTT. This encodes CSVVTDSTDTQYF.

The sample holds many counts of this clonotype. The genes are TRBV6-5 and TRBJ2-5, with D perhaps TRBD1 (6 bases). V was pared by 0 bases and J by 5 bases, with 22 bases between. Per germline, CDR1 MNHEY and CDR2 SVGAGI. The CDR3 spans 18 residues. Written as DNA, the CDR3 is TGTGCCAGCAGTTACTCGTTCAGTACAGGGTTCTCTGACGAGACCCAGTACTTC. This sequence encodes CASSYSFSTGFSDETQYF.